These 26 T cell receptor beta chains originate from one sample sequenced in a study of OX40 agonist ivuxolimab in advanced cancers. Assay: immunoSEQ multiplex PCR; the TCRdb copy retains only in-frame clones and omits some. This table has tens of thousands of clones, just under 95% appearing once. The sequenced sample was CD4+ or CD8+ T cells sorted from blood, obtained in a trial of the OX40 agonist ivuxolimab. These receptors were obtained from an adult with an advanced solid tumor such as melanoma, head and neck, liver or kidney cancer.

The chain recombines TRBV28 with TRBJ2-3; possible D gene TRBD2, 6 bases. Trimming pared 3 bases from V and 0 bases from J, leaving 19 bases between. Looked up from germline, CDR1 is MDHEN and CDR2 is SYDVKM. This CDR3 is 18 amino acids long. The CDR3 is CASSFGRESGGSTDTQYF. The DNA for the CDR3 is TGTGCCAGCAGTTTCGGACGGGAGTCTGGGGGGAGCACAGATACGCAGTATTTT.

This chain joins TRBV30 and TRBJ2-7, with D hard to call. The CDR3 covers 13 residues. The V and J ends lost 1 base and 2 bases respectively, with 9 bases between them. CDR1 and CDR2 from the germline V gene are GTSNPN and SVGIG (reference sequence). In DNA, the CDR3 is TGTGCCTGGAGTGGATACGGAACCTACGAGCAGTACTTC. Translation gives CAWSGYGTYEQYF.

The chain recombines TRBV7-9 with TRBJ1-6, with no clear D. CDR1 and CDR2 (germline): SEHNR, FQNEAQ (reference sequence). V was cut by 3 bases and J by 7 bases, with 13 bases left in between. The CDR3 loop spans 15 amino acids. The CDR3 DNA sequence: TGTGCCAGCAGCTTCCGCGACACCACAAATTCACCCCTCCACTTT. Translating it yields CASSFRDTTNSPLHF.

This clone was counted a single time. In DNA form, the CDR3 reads TGCGCCAGCAGCCAACCAGGACAGGCGGTCGATCACGAGCAGTACTTC. This codes for CASSQPGQAVDHEQYF. The rearrangement uses TRBV4-1 and TRBJ2-7; 7 bases line up with TRBD1. This CDR3 spans 16 amino acids. Unmatched junction bases numbered 12, after V lost 2 bases and J lost 5 bases. In germline, CDR1 is MGHRA, CDR2 YSYEKL.

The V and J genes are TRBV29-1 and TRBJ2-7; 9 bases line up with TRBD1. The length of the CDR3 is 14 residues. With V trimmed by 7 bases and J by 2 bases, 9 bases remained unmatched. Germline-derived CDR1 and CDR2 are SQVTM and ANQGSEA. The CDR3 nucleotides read TGCAGCGGGATAGGGACAGGGAGGACCTACGAGCAGTACTTC. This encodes CSGIGTGRTYEQYF.

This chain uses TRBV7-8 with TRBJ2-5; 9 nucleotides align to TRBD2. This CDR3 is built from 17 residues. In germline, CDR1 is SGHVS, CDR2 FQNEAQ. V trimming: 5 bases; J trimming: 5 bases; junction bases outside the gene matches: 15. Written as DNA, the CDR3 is TGTGCCAGCAGCCCTATAGGCGGGGGGGCGTGGGCGGAGACCCAGTACTTC. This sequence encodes CASSPIGGGAWAETQYF.

This chain's CDR3 is CASSFTTFNRGGGTDTQYF. The CDR3 nucleotides read TGTGCCAGCAGCTTCACAACCTTTAACAGGGGTGGGGGCACAGATACGCAGTATTTT. The chain recombines TRBV5-4 with TRBJ2-3; 7 bases match TRBD1. Trimming removed 2 bases from V and 1 base from J; junction bases left unmatched: 16. The CDR3 has 19 amino acids. Germline V gene lookup returns CDR1 SGHNT and CDR2 YYREEE (reference sequence).

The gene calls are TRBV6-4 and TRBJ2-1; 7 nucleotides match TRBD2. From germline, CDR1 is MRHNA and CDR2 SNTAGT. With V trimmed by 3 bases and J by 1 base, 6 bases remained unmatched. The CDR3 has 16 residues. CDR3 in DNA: TGTGCCAGCAGTGATGGGGGGGTGAGGTCCTACAATGAGCAGTTCTTC. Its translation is CASSDGGVRSYNEQFF.

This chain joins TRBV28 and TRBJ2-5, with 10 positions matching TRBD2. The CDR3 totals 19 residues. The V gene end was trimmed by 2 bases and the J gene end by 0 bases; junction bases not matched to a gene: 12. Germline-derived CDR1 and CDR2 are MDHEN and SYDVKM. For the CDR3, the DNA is TGTGCCAGCAGTTTAAGGCTAGCGGGAGTGGCTGGGGACCAAGAGACCCAGTACTTC. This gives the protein CASSLRLAGVAGDQETQYF.

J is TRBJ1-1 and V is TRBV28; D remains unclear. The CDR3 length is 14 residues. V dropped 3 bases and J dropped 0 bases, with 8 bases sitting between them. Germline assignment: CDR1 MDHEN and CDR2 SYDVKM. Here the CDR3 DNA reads TGTGCCAGCAGTTTGCGGAGTATGAACACTGAAGCTTTCTTT. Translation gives CASSLRSMNTEAFF.

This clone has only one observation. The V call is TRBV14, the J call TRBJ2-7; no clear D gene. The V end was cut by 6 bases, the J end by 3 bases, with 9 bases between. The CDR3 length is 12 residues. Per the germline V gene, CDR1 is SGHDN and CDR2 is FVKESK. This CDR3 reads CASSWSGYEQYF. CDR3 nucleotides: TGTGCCAGCAGTTGGTCAGGCTACGAGCAGTACTTC. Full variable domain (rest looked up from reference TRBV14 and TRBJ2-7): EAGVTQFPSHSVIEKGQTVTLRCDPISGHDNLYWYRRVMGKEIKFLLHFVKESKQDESGMPNNRFLAERTGGTYSTLKVQPAELEDSGVYFCASSWSGYEQYFGPGTRLTVT.

CDR3 loop: CASSQEDWYNEQFF. CDR3 nucleotide sequence: TGTGCCAGCTCACAAGAGGACTGGTACAATGAGCAGTTCTTC. V and J are TRBV18 and TRBJ2-1; TRBD2 is a possible D gene (5 bases). The CDR3 is 14 residues long. Germline assignment: CDR1 KGHSH and CDR2 LQKENI. V was cut by 4 bases and J by 4 bases, with 11 bases left in between.

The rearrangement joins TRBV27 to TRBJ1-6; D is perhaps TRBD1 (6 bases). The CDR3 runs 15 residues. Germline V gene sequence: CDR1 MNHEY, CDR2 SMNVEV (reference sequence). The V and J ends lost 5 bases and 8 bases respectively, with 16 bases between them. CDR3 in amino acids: CASSMRGGGDSPLHF. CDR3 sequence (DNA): TGTGCCAGCAGTATGCGAGGGGGGGGCGATTCACCCCTCCACTTT.

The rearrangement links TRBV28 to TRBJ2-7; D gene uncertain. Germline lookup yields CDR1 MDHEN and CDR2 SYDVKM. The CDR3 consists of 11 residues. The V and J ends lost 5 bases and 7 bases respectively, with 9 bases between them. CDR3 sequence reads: CASSRLGEQYF. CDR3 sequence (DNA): TGTGCCAGCAGTCGTCTTGGGGAGCAGTACTTC.

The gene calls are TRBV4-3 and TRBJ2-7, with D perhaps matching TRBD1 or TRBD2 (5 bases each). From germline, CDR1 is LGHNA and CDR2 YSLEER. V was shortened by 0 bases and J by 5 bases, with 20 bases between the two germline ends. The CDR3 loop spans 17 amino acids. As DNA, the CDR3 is TGCGCCAGCAGCCAAGACCCCCACGAGGGGTTCAACCACGAGCAGTACTTC. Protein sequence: CASSQDPHEGFNHEQYF.

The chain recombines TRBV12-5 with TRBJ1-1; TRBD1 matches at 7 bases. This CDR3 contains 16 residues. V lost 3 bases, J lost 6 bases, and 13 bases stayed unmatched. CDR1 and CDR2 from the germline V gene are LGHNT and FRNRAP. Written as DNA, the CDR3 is TGTGCTAGTGGTTTTGTCATCGGGACAGTTACCCCTGAAGCTTTCTTT. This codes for CASGFVIGTVTPEAFF. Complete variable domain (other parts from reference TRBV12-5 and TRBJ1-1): DARVTQTPRHKVTEMGQEVTMRCQPILGHNTVFWYRQTMMQGLELLAYFRNRAPLDDSGMPKDRFSAEMPDATLATLKIQPSEPRDSAVYFCASGFVIGTVTPEAFFGQGTRLTVV.

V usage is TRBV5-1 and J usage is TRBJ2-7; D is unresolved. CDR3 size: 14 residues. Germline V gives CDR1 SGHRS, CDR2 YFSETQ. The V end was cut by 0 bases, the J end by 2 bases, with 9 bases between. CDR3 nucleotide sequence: TGCGCCAGCAGCTTGGCCCGAATGGCCTACGAGCAGTACTTC. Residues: CASSLARMAYEQYF.

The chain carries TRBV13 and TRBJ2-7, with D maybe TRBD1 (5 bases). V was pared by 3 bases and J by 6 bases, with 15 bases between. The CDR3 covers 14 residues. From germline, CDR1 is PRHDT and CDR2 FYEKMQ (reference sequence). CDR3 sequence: CASSLFREISEQYF. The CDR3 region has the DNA TGTGCCAGCAGCTTGTTCAGGGAAATATCCGAGCAGTACTTC.

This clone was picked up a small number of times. CDR3 sequence reads: CASSESTGLGYEQYF. CDR3 DNA sequence: TGTGCCAGCAGTGAATCAACAGGGTTGGGTTACGAGCAGTACTTC. The V and J genes are TRBV25-1 and TRBJ2-5; a weak D match, TRBD1 (6 bases). The J call is uncertain, as TRBJ2-7 better fits the DNA end. Looked up from germline, CDR1 is MGHDK and CDR2 is SYGVNS. The CDR3 totals 15 residues.

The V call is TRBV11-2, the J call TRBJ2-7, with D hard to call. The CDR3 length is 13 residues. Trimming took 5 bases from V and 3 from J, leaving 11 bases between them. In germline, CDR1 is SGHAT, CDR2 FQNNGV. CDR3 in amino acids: CASSPDSLYEQYF. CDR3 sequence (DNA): TGTGCCAGCAGCCCCGACTCCCTCTACGAGCAGTACTTC.

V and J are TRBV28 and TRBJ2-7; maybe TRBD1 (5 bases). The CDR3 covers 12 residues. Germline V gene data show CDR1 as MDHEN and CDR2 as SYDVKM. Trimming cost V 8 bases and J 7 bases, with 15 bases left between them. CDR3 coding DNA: TGTGCCAGCTCAGGGCCACCCTTTGAGCAGTACTTC. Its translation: CASSGPPFEQYF.

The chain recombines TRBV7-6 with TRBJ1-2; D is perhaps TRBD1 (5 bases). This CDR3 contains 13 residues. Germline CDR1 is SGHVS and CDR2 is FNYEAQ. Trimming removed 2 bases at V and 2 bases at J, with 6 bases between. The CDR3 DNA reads TGTGCCAGCAGCTTACAGGGAAACTATGGCTACACCTTC. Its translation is CASSLQGNYGYTF. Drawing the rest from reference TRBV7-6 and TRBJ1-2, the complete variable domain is GAGVSQSPRYKVTKRGQDVALRCDPISGHVSLYWYRQALGQGPEFLTYFNYEAQQDKSGLPNDRFSAERPEGSISTLTIQRTEQRDSAMYRCASSLQGNYGYTFGSGTRLTVV.

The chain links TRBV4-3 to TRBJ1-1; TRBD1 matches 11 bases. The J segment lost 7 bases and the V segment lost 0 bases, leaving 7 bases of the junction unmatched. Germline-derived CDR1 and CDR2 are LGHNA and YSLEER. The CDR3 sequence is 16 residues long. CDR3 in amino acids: CASSQEDRGLQDEAFF. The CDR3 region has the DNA TGCGCCAGCAGCCAAGAGGACAGGGGGCTACAGGATGAAGCTTTCTTT.

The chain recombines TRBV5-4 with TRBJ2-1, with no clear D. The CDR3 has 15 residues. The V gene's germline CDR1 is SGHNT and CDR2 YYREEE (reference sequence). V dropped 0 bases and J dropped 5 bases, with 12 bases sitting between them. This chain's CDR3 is CASSLGPGAHNEQFF. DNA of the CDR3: TGTGCCAGCAGCTTGGGTCCGGGTGCGCACAATGAGCAGTTCTTC. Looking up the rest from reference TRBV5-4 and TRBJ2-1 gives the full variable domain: ETGVTQSPTHLIKTRGQQVTLRCSSQSGHNTVSWYQQALGQGPQFIFQYYREEENGRGNFPPRFSGLQFPNYSSELNVNALELDDSALYLCASSLGPGAHNEQFFGPGTRLTVL.

CDR3 region: CASSLKDRGRDEQFF. As DNA, the CDR3 is TGTGCCAGCAGCTTGAAGGACAGGGGGAGGGATGAGCAGTTCTTC. The chain couples TRBV5-6 to TRBJ2-1; 10 bases match TRBD1. CDR1 is SGHDT and CDR2 is YYEEEE in the germline V gene. V lost 1 base and J lost 8; bases outside the gene matches: 6. There are 15 residues in the CDR3. Full variable domain (missing parts from reference TRBV5-6 and TRBJ2-1): DAGVTQSPTHLIKTRGQQVTLRCSPKSGHDTVSWYQQALGQGPQFIFQYYEEEERQRGNFPDRFSGHQFPNYSSELNVNALLLGDSALYLCASSLKDRGRDEQFFGPGTRLTVL.

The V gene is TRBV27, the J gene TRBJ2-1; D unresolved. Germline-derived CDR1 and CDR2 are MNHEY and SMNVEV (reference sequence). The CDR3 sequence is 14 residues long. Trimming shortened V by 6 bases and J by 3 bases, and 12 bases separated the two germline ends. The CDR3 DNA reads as TGTGCCAGCAGCCACGTTTCGGGCTACAATGAGCAGTTCTTC. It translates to CASSHVSGYNEQFF.